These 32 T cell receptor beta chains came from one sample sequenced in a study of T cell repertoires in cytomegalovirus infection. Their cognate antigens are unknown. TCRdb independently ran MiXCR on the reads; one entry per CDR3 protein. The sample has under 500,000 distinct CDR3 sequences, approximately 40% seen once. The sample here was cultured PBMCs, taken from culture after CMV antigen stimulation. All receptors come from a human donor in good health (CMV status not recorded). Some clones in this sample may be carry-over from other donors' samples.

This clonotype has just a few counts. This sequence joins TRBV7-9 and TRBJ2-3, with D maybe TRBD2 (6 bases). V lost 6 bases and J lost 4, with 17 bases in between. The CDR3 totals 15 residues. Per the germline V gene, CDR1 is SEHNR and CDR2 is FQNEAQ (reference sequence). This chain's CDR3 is CASRILGGGADTQYF. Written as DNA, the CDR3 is TGTGCCAGCAGGATCTTGGGGGGAGGCGCAGATACGCAGTATTTT.

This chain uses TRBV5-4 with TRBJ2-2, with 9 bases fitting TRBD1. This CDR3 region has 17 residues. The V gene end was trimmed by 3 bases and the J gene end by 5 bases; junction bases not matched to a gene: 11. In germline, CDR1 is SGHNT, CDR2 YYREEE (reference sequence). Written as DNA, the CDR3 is TGTGCCAGCAGCTCCGCTAAGGACAGGGGAGGGACCGGGGAGCTGTTTTTT. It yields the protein CASSSAKDRGGTGELFF.

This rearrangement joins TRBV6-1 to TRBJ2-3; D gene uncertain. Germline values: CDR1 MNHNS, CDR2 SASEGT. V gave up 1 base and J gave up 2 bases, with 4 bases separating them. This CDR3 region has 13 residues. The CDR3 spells CASSEDFTDTQYF. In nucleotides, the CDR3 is TGTGCCAGCAGTGAAGACTTCACAGATACGCAGTATTTT.

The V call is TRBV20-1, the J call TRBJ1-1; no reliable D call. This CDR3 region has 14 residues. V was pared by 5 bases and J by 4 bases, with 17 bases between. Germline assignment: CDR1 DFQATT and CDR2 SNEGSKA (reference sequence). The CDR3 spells CSARIPGRSTEAFF. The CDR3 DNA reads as TGCAGTGCTCGCATCCCAGGAAGGAGCACTGAAGCTTTCTTT.

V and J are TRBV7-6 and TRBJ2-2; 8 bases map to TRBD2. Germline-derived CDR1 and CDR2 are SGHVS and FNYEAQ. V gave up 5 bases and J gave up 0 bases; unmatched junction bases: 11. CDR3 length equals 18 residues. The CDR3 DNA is TGTGCCAGCAGCATTCTTACGGGGGGGAGCTCGAACACCGGGGAGCTGTTTTTT. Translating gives CASSILTGGSSNTGELFF.

CDR3 sequence: CASSKGAVADTQYF. CDR3 sequence (DNA): TGTGCCAGCAGCAAGGGGGCGGTCGCAGATACGCAGTATTTT. The V gene is TRBV7-2, the J gene TRBJ2-3; 7 bases agree with TRBD1. Germline loops: CDR1 SGHTA, CDR2 FQGNSA. The CDR3 runs to 14 residues. Trimming removed 5 bases from V and 4 bases from J; junction bases left unmatched: 6. The entire variable domain, with the rest obtained from reference TRBV7-2 and TRBJ2-3, is as follows: GAGVSQSPSNKVTEKGKDVELRCDPISGHTALYWYRQSLGQGLEFLIYFQGNSAPDKSGLPSDRFSAERTGGSVSTLTIQRTQQEDSAVYLCASSKGAVADTQYFGPGTRLTVL.

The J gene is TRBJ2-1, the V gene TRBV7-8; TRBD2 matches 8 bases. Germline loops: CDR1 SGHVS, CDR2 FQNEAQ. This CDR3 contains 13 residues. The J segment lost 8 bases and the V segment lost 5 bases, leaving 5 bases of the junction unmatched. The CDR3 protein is CASSPGLAHEQFF. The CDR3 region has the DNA TGTGCCAGCAGCCCCGGACTAGCCCATGAGCAGTTCTTC.

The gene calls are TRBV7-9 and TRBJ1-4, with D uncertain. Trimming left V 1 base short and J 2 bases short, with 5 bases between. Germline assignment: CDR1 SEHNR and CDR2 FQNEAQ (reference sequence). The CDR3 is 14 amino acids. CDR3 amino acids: CASSLGMTNEKLFF. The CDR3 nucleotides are TGTGCCAGCAGCTTAGGGATGACTAATGAAAAACTGTTTTTT.

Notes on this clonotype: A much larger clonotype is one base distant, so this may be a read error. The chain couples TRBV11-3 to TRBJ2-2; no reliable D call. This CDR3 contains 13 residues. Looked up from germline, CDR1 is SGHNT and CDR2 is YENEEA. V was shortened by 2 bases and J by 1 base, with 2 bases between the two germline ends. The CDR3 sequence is CASSLKNTGELFF. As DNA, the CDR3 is TGTGCCAGCAGCTTAAAGAACACCGGGGAGCTGTTTTTT.

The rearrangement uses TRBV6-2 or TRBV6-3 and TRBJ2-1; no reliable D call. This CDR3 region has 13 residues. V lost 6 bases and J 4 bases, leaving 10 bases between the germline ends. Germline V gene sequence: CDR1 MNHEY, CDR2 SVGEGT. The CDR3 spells CASRKTVYNEQFF. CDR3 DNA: TGTGCCAGCAGGAAGACTGTATACAATGAGCAGTTCTTC.

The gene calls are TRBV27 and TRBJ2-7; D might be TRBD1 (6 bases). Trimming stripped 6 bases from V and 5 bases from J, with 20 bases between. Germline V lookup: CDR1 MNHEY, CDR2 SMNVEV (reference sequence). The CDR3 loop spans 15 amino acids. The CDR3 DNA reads TGTGCCAGCAGCCCTGGACAGTCAGGCCCCCACGAGCAGTACTTC. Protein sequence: CASSPGQSGPHEQYF.

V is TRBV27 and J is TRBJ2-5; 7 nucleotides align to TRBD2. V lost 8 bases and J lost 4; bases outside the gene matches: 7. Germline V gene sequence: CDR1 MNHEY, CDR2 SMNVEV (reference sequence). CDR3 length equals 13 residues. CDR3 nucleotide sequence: TGTGCCAGCGGTGAACTAGCGCCAGAGACCCAGTACTTC. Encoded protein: CASGELAPETQYF.

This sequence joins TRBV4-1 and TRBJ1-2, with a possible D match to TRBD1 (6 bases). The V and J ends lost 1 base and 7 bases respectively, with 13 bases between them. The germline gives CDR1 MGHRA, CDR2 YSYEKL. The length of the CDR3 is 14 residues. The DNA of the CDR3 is TGCGCCAGCAGCCAAGTGTACAGGGACGCTGGCTACACCTTC. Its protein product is CASSQVYRDAGYTF.

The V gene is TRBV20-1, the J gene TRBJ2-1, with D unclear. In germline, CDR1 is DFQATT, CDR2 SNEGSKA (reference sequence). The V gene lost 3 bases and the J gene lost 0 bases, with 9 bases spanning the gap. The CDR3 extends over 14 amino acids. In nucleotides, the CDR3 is TGCAGTGCTAGCGCGCCTATCTCCTACAATGAGCAGTTCTTC. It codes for CSASAPISYNEQFF.

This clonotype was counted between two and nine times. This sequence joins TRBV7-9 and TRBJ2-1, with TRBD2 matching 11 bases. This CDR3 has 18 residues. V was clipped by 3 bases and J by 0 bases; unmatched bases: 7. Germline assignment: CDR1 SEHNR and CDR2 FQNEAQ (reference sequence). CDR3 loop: CASSFGTSGTYSYNEQFF. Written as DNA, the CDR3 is TGTGCCAGCAGCTTCGGGACTAGCGGAACCTACTCCTACAATGAGCAGTTCTTC.

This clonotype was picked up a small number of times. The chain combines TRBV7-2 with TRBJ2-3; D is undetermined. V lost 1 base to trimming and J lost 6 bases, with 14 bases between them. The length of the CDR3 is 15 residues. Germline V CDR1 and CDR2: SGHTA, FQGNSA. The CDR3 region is CASSLVTDPRDTQYF. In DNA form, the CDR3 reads TGTGCCAGCAGCTTAGTGACGGACCCCAGGGATACGCAGTATTTT.

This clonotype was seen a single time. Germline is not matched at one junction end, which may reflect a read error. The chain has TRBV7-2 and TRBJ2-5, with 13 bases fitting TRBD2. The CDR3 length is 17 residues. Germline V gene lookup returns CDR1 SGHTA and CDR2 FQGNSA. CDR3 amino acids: CASSPQPGLAGVETRYF. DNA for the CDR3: TGTGCCAGCAGCCCTCAACCCGGACTAGCGGGAGTAGAGACCCGGTACTTC.

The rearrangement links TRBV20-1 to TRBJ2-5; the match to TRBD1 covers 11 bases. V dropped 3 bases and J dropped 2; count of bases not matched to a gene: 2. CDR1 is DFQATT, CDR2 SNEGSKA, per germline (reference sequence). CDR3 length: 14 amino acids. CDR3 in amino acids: CSARGTGGQETQYF. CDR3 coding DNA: TGCAGTGCTAGGGGGACAGGGGGACAAGAGACCCAGTACTTC.

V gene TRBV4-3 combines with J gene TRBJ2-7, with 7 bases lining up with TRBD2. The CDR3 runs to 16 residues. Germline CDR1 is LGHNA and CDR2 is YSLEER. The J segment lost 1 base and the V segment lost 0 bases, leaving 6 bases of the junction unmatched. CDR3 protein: CASSQDPWTRSYEQYF. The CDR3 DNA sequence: TGCGCCAGCAGCCAAGATCCCTGGACTAGGTCCTACGAGCAGTACTTC.

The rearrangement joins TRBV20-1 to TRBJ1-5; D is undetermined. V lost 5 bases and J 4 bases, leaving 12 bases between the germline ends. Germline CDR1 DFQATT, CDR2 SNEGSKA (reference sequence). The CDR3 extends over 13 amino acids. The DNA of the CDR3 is TGCAGTGCTGTTGACATAAGGAATCAGCCCCAGCATTTT. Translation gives CSAVDIRNQPQHF.

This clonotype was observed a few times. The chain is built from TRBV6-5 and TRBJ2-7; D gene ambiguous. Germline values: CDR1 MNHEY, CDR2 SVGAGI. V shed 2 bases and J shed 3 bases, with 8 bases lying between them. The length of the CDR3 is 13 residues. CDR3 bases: TGTGCCAGCAGTTACGGGGTCGGCTACGAGCAGTACTTC. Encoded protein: CASSYGVGYEQYF.

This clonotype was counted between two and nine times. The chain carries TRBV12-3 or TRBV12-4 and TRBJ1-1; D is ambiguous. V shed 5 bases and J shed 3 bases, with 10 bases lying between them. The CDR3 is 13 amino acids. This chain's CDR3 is CASSTAAYTEAFF. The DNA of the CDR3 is TGTGCCAGCAGTACCGCCGCCTACACTGAAGCTTTCTTT.

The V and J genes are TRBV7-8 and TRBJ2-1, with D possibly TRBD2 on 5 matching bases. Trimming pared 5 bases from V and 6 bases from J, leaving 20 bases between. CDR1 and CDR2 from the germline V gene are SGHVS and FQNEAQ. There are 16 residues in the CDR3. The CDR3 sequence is CASSVSRRRTFNEQFF. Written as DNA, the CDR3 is TGTGCCAGCAGCGTCAGCCGGAGGAGAACTTTCAATGAGCAGTTCTTC. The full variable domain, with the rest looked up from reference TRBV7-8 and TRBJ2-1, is GAGVSQSPRYKVAKRGQDVALRCDPISGHVSLFWYQQALGQGPEFLTYFQNEAQLDKSGLPSDRFFAERPEGSVSTLKIQRTQQEDSAVYLCASSVSRRRTFNEQFFGPGTRLTVL.

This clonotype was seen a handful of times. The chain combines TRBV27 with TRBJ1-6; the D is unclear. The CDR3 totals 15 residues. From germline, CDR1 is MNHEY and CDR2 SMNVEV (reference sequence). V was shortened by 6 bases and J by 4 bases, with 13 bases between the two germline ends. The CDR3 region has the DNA TGTGCCAGCAGCCCGTTGCGGGAATATAATTCACCCCTCCACTTT. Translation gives CASSPLREYNSPLHF.

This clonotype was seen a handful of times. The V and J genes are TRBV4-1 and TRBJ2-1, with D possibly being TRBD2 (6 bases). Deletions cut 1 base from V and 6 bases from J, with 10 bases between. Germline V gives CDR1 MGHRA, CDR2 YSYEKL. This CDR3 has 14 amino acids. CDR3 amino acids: CASSQGTTLNEQFF. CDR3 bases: TGCGCCAGCAGCCAAGGGACTACCCTCAATGAGCAGTTCTTC.

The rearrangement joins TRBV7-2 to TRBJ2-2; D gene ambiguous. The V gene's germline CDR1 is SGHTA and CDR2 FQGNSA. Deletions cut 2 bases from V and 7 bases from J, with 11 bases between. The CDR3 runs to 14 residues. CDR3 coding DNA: TGTGCCAGCAGCTTAAGTAGTTCAGTCGGGGAGCTGTTTTTT. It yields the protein CASSLSSSVGELFF. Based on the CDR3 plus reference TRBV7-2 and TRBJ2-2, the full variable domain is GAGVSQSPSNKVTEKGKDVELRCDPISGHTALYWYRQSLGQGLEFLIYFQGNSAPDKSGLPSDRFSAERTGGSVSTLTIQRTQQEDSAVYLCASSLSSSVGELFFGEGSRLTVL.

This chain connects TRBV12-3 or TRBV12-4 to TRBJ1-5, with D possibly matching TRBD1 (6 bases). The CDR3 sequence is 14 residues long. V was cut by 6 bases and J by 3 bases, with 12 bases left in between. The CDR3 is CASSPTGFNQPQHF. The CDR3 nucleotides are TGTGCCAGCAGCCCTACAGGGTTCAATCAGCCCCAGCATTTT.

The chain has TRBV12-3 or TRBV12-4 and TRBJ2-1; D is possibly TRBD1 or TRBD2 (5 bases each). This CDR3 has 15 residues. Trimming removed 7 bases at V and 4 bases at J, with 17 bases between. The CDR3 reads CASTFTGTLYNEQFF. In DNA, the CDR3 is TGTGCCAGCACCTTCACCGGGACCCTTTACAATGAGCAGTTCTTC.

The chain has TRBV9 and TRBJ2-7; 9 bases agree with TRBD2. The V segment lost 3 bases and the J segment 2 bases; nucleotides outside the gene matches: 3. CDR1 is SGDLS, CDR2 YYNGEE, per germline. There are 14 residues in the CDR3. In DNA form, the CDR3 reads TGTGCCAGCAGCGCGACTAGCGGCCCCTACGAGCAGTACTTC. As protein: CASSATSGPYEQYF.

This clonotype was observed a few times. The CDR3 spells CASSTNSGERESPYEQYF. The CDR3 region has the DNA TGTGCCAGCAGCACGAACTCTGGCGAGCGGGAGTCCCCCTACGAGCAGTACTTC. The chain employs TRBV7-8 and TRBJ2-7; TRBD2 matches 8 bases. The CDR3 covers 18 residues. Germline loops: CDR1 SGHVS, CDR2 FQNEAQ. With V trimmed by 5 bases and J by 2 bases, 17 bases remained unmatched.

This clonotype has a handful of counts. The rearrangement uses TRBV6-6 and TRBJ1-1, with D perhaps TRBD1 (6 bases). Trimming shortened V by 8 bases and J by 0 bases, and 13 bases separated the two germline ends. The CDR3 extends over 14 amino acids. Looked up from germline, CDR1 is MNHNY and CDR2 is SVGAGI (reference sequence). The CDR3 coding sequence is TGTGCCAGCGGGCTAACAGGGTTGAACACTGAAGCTTTCTTT. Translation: CASGLTGLNTEAFF.

The CDR3 here is CASRDYSTDTQYF. The CDR3 coding sequence is TGTGCCAGCAGGGACTACAGCACAGATACGCAGTATTTT. The rearrangement links TRBV2 to TRBJ2-3; tentative D call: TRBD2 (6 bases). The length of the CDR3 is 13 residues. Germline CDR1 is SNHLY and CDR2 is FYNNEI. Between the trimmed V and J ends, which lost 6 bases and 0 bases, there was a span of 7 bases.